This record concerns one TCR beta chain sequence. The data were obtained in a study of cytotoxic CD8 clonotypes in ibrutinib-treated CLL. About the study: Samples showed on average 255,043 productive templates and around 94,000 productive rearrangements.

The ends were cut back, 7 bases at V and 8 bases at J, with 19 bases in the middle. Germline CDR1 is LNHDA and CDR2 is SQIVND (reference sequence). This CDR3 spans 14 amino acids. Target depth was 1 in 200,000 to 1 in 1 million T cells, about 10x per clonotype. Measured with immunoSEQ multiplex PCR; TCRdb has only the in-frame clones, and not every one. The table shows about 140,000 clones, with approximately 90% occurring only once. The chain joins TRBV19 to TRBJ2-3; D uncertain. This TCR was recovered from a human donor with chronic lymphocytic leukemia. The sample was PBMCs, taken after 12 months of ibrutinib treatment. The CDR3 DNA is TGTGCCAGTACCAAATTGGACGCCCAAGGTACGCAGTATTTT. This gives the protein CASTKLDAQGTQYF.